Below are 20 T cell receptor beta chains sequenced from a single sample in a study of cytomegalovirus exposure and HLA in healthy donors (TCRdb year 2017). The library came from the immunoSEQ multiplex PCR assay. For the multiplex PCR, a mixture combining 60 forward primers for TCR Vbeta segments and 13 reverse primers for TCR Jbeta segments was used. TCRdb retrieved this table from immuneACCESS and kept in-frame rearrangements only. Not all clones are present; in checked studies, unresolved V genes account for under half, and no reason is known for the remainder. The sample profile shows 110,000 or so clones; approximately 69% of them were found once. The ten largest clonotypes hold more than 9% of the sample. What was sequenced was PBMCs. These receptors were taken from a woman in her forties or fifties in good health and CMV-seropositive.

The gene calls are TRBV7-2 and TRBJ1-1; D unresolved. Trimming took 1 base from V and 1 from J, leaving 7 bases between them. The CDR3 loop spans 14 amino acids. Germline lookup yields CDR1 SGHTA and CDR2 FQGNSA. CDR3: CASSLGMANTEAFF. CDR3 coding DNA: TGTGCCAGCAGCTTAGGAATGGCGAACACTGAAGCTTTCTTT.

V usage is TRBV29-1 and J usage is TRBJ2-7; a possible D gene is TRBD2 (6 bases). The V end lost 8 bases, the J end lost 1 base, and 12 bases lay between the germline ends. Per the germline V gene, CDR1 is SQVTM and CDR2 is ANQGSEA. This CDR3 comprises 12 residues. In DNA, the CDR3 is TGCAGCACTTTCGGGACTTCCTACGAGCAGTACTTC. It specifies CSTFGTSYEQYF.

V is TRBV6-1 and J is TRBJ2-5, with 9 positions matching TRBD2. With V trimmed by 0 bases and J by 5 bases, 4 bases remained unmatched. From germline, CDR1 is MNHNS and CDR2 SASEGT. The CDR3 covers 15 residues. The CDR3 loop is CASSEAGLAWETQYF. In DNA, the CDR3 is TGTGCCAGCAGTGAAGCGGGACTAGCCTGGGAGACCCAGTACTTC.

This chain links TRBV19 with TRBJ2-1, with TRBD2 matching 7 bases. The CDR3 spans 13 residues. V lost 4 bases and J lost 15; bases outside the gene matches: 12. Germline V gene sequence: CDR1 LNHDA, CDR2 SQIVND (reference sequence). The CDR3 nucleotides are TGTGCCAGTAGTACGGGGGACTACTACCAGCCGTTCTTC. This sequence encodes CASSTGDYYQPFF.

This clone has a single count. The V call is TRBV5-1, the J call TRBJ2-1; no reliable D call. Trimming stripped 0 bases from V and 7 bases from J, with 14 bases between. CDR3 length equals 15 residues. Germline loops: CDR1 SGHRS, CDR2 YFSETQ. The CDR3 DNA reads TGCGCCAGCAGCTTGGCCCCAGGTCTTGTAAATGAGCAGTTCTTC. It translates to CASSLAPGLVNEQFF.

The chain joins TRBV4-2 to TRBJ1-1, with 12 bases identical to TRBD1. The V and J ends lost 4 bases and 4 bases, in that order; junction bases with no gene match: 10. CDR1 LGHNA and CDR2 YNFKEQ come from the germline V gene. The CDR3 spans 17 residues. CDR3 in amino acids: CASSRRDRGQVGTEAFF. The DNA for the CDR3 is TGTGCCAGCAGCCGACGGGACAGGGGGCAGGTGGGCACTGAAGCTTTCTTT.

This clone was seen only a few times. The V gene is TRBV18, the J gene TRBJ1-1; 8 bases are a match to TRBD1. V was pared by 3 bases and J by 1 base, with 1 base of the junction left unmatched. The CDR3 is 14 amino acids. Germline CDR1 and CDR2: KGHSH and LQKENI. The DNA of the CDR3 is TGTGCCAGCTCACCCGGGACAGGGAACACTGAAGCTTTCTTT. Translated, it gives CASSPGTGNTEAFF.

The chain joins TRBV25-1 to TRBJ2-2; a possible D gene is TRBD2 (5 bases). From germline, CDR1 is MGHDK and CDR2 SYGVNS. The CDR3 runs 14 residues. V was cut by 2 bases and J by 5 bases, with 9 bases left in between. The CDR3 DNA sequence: TGTGCCAGCAGTGAACCGGACTTGACCGGGGAGCTGTTTTTT. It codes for CASSEPDLTGELFF. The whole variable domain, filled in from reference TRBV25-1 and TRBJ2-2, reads EADIYQTPRYLVIGTGKKITLECSQTMGHDKMYWYQQDPGMELHLIHYSYGVNSTEKGDLSSESTVSRIRTEHFPLTLESARPSHTSQYLCASSEPDLTGELFFGEGSRLTVL.

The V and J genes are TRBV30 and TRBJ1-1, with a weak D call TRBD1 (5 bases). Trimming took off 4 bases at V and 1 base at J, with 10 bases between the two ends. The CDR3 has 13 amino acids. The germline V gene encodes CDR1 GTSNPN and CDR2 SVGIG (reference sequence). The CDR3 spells CAWTAGGNTEAFF. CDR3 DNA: TGTGCCTGGACCGCGGGGGGGAACACTGAAGCTTTCTTT.

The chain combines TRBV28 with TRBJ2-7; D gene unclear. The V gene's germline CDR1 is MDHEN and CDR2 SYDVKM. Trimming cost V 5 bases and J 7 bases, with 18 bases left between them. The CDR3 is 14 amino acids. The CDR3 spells CASSPHEPNWEQYF. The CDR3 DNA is TGTGCCAGCAGTCCGCACGAACCGAACTGGGAGCAGTACTTC.

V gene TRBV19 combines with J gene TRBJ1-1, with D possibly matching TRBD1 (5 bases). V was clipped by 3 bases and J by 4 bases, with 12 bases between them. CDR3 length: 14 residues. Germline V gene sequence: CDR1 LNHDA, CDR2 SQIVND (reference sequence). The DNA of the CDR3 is TGTGCCAGTAGTATTATAGGGGAGGGCACTGAAGCTTTCTTT. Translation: CASSIIGEGTEAFF.

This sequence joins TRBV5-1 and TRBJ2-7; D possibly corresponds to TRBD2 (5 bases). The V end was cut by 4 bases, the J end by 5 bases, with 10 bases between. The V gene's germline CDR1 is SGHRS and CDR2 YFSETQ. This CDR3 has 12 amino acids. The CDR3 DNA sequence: TGCGCCAGCAGCCCGGCCGGGGACGAGCAGTACTTC. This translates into CASSPAGDEQYF.

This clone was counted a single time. CDR3 amino acids: CASSEAGSNSPLHF. CDR3 bases: TGCGCCAGCAGTGAGGCAGGGTCGAATTCACCCCTCCACTTT. This chain links TRBV10-2 with TRBJ1-6, with D possibly being TRBD1 (5 bases). The CDR3 is 14 amino acids. The V and J ends lost 2 bases and 7 bases respectively, with 9 bases between them. The germline CDR1 and CDR2 sequences are WSHSY and SAAADI.

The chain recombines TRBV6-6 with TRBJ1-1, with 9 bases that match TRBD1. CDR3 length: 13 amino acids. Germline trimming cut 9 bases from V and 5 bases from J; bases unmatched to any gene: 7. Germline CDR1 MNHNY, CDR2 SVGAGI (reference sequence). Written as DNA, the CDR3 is TGTGCCAGTGACAGGGGGGTTGGAACTGAAGCTTTCTTT. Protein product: CASDRGVGTEAFF.

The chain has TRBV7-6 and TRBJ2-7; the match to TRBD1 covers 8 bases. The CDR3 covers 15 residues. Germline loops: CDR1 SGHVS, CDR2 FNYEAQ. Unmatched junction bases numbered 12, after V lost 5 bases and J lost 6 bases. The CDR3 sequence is CASSQMTGAQLEQYF. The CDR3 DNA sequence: TGTGCCAGCAGCCAGATGACAGGGGCTCAGCTCGAGCAGTACTTC.

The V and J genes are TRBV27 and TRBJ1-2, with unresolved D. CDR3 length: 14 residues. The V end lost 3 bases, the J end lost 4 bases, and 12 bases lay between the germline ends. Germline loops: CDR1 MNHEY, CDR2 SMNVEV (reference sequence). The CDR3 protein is CASSFGVPFYGYTF. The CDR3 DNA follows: TGTGCCAGCAGTTTCGGGGTTCCCTTCTATGGCTACACCTTC.

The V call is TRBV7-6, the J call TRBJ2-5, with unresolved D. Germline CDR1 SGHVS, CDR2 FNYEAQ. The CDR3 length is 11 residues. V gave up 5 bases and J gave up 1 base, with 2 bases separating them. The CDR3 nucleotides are TGTGCCAGCAGCCGCCAAGAGACCCAGTACTTC. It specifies CASSRQETQYF.

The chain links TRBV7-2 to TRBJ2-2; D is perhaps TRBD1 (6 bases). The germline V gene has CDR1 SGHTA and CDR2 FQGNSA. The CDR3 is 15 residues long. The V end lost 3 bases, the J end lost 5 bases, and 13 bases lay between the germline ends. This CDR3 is CASSFTGQLTGELFF. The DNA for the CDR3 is TGTGCCAGCAGCTTCACGGGACAACTAACCGGGGAGCTGTTTTTT.

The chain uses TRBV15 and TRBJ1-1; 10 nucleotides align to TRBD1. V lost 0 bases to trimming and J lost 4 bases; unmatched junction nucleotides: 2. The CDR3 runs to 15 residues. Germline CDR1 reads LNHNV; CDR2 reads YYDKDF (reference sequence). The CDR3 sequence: CATSRDGTGVTEAFF. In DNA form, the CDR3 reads TGTGCCACCAGCAGAGACGGGACAGGGGTCACTGAAGCTTTCTTT.

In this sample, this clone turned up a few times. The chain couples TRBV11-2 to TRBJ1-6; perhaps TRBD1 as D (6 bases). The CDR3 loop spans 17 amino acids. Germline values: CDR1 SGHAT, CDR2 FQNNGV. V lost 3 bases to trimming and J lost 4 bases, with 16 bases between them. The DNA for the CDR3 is TGTGCCAGCAGCTTCGCCGGGGGGGGCGGATATAATTCACCCCTCCACTTT. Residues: CASSFAGGGGYNSPLHF.